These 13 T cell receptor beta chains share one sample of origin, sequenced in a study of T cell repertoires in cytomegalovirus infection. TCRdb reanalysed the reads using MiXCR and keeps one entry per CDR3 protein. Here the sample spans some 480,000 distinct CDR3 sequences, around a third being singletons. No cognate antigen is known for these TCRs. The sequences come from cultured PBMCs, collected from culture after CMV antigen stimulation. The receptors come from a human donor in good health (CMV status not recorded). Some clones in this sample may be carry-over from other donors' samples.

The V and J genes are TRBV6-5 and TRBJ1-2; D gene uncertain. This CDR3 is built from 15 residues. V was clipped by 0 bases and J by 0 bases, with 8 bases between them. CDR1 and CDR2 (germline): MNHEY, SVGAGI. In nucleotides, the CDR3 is TGTGCCAGCAGTTACTCTGCTGAGACTAACTATGGCTACACCTTC. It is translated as CASSYSAETNYGYTF.

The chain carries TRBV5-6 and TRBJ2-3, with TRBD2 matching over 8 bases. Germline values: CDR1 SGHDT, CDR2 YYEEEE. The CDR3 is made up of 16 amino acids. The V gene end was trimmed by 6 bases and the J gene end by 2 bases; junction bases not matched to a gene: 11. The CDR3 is CASTEPRGRHTDTQYF. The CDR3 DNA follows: TGTGCCAGCACCGAACCTCGCGGGAGGCACACAGATACGCAGTATTTT.

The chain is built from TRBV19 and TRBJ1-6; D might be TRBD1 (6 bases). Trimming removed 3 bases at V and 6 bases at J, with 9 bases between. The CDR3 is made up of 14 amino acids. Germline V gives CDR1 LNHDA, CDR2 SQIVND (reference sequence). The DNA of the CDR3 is TGTGCCAGTAGTATTCCAGGGGCTAATTCACCCCTCCACTTT. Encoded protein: CASSIPGANSPLHF.

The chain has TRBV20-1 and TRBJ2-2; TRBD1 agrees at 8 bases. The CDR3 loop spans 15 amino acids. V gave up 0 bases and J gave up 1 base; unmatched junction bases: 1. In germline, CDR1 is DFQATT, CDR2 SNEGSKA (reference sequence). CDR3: CSAREGTGNTGELFF. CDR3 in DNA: TGCAGTGCTAGAGAGGGGACAGGGAACACCGGGGAGCTGTTTTTT.

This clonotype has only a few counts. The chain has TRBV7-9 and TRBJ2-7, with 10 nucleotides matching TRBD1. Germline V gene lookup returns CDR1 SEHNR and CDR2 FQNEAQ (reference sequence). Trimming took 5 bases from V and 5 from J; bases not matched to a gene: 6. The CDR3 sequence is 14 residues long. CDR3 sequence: CASSRGTGENEQYF. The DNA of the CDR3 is TGTGCCAGCAGCAGAGGGACAGGGGAAAACGAGCAGTACTTC.

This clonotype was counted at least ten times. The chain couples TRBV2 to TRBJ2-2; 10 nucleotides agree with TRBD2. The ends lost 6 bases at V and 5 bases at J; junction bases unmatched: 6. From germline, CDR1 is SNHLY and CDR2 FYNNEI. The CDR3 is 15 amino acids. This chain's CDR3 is CASSVGLASTGELFF. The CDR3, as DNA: TGTGCCAGCAGCGTGGGACTAGCGAGTACCGGGGAGCTGTTTTTT.

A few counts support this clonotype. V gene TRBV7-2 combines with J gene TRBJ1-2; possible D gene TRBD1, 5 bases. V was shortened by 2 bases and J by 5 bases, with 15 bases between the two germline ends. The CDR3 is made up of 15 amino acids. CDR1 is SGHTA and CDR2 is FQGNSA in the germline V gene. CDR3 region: CASSLPQAGGYGYTF. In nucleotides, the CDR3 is TGTGCCAGCAGCTTACCTCAGGCCGGGGGATATGGCTACACCTTC.

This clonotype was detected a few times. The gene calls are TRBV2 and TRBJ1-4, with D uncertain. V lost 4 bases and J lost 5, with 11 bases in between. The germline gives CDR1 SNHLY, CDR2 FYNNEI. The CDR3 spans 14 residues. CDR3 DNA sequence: TGTGCCAGCAGTGTCCGGAGGAGGAATGAAAAACTGTTTTTT. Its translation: CASSVRRRNEKLFF.

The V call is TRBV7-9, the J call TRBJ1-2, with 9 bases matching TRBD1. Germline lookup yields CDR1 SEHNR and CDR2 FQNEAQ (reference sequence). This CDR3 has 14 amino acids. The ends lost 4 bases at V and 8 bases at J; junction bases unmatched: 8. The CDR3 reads CASSSEGDRGGYTF. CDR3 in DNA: TGTGCCAGCAGCTCCGAGGGAGACAGGGGGGGCTACACCTTC. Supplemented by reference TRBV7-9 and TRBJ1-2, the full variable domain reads DTGVSQNPRHKITKRGQNVTFRCDPISEHNRLYWYRQTLGQGPEFLTYFQNEAQLEKSRLLSDRFSAERPKGSFSTLEIQRTEQGDSAMYLCASSSEGDRGGYTFGSGTRLTVV.

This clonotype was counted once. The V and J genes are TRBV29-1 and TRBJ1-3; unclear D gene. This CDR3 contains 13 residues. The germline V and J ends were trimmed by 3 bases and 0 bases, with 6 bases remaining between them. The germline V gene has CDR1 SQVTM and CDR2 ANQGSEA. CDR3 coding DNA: TGCAGCGTTGACATAGGCTCTGGAAACACCATATATTTT. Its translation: CSVDIGSGNTIYF.

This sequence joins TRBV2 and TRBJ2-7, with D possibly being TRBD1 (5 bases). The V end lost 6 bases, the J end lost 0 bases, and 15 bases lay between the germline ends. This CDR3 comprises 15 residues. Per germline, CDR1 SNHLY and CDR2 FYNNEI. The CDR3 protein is CASSPLGADSYEQYV. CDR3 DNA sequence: TGTGCCAGCAGCCCCCTAGGGGCGGACTCCTACGAGCAGTACGTC.

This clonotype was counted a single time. The CDR3 nucleotides are TGCAGCGGTACCCATCTGGAGGCAGATACGCAGTATTTT. Translation: CSGTHLEADTQYF. J is TRBJ2-3 and V is TRBV29-1; tentatively, D is TRBD2 (5 bases). CDR1 and CDR2 from the germline V gene are SQVTM and ANQGSEA. The V gene lost 7 bases and the J gene lost 4 bases, with 15 bases spanning the gap. This CDR3 comprises 13 residues.

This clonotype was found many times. The CDR3 nucleotides are TGTGCCAGCAGCTTAGTACCCCAGGGGGTGGGTAATCAGCCCCAGCATTTT. This translates into CASSLVPQGVGNQPQHF. This sequence joins TRBV7-2 and TRBJ1-5, with 7 bases aligning to TRBD1. The CDR3 contains 17 residues. Unmatched junction bases numbered 10, after V lost 1 base and J lost 4 bases. The V gene's germline CDR1 is SGHTA and CDR2 FQGNSA. Combining the CDR3 with reference TRBV7-2 and TRBJ1-5 gives the whole variable domain GAGVSQSPSNKVTEKGKDVELRCDPISGHTALYWYRQSLGQGLEFLIYFQGNSAPDKSGLPSDRFSAERTGGSVSTLTIQRTQQEDSAVYLCASSLVPQGVGNQPQHFGDGTRLSIL.